The 32 T cell receptor beta chains listed next were all sequenced from one sample in a study of T cells in Graves' hyperthyroidism and ophthalmopathy. TCR beta CDR3 regions were amplified from RNA. TCR CDR3 underwent first-round RT-PCR with the HTBI primer set. TCRdb re-called the multiplex PCR reads through MiXCR, storing one row per CDR3 protein. This table holds some 500,000 distinct CDR3 sequences, around an eighth found once. Sequencing used blood. The receptors were sampled from a woman aged 18-30 years with Graves' hyperthyroidism.

This clonotype was seen repeatedly, ten times or more. The rearrangement links TRBV2 to TRBJ1-2; D is unresolved. Trimming cost V 1 base and J 8 bases, with 17 bases left between them. Germline V gene sequence: CDR1 SNHLY, CDR2 FYNNEI. This CDR3 region has 15 residues. The CDR3 protein is CASSEGQSAIWGYTF. DNA of the CDR3: TGTGCCAGCAGTGAAGGGCAGTCTGCTATTTGGGGCTACACCTTC.

This clonotype appeared many times. This chain connects TRBV2 to TRBJ1-1; D is possibly TRBD1 (5 bases). CDR3 length: 13 amino acids. Trimming shortened V by 1 base and J by 11 bases, and 14 bases separated the two germline ends. The germline CDR1 and CDR2 sequences are SNHLY and FYNNEI. CDR3 nucleotide sequence: TGTGCCAGCAGTGAAGAGGGCAGGGTTAGGGCTTTCTTT. It is translated as CASSEEGRVRAFF.

DNA for the CDR3: TGCAGTGCTAGAGATCTACGGGAAAACACCGGGGAGCTGTTTTTT. It is translated as CSARDLRENTGELFF. The chain joins TRBV20-1 to TRBJ2-2; a possible D gene is TRBD2 (5 bases). The CDR3 runs 15 residues. Per the germline V gene, CDR1 is DFQATT and CDR2 is SNEGSKA (reference sequence). V lost 0 bases and J lost 2, with 10 bases in between.

This clonotype was observed many times. The V call is TRBV24-1, the J call TRBJ2-5; D is possibly TRBD2 (5 bases). Trimming shortened V by 3 bases and J by 2 bases, and 9 bases separated the two germline ends. This CDR3 comprises 14 residues. CDR1 is KGHDR and CDR2 is SFDVKD in the germline V gene. CDR3 residues: CATSDGLLQETQYF. The CDR3 region has the DNA TGTGCCACCAGTGATGGACTGCTGCAAGAGACCCAGTACTTC.

This rearrangement joins TRBV20-1 to TRBJ1-5; 8 nucleotides align to TRBD1. V dropped 3 bases and J dropped 2; count of bases not matched to a gene: 9. The CDR3 runs 16 residues. Germline CDR1 and CDR2: DFQATT and SNEGSKA (reference sequence). CDR3 residues: CSARGSRGLGNQPQHF. In DNA, the CDR3 is TGCAGTGCTAGGGGGAGCAGGGGGCTGGGCAATCAGCCCCAGCATTTT.

This chain links TRBV29-1 with TRBJ1-1; possibly TRBD1 for D (6 bases). Trimming pared 6 bases from V and 3 bases from J, leaving 11 bases between. Germline V gene sequence: CDR1 SQVTM, CDR2 ANQGSEA. CDR3 size: 12 residues. CDR3 in amino acids: CSVGTLDTEAFF. The DNA for the CDR3 is TGCAGCGTCGGGACATTAGACACTGAAGCTTTCTTT.

This sequence joins TRBV20-1 and TRBJ2-5, with D possibly being TRBD1 or TRBD2 (5 bases each). This CDR3 is 14 amino acids long. V was clipped by 3 bases and J by 5 bases, with 16 bases between them. CDR1 and CDR2 (germline): DFQATT, SNEGSKA (reference sequence). CDR3 DNA sequence: TGCAGTGCTAGGGGGGAAGAGGGTAGGGAGACCCAGTACTTC. Amino acids: CSARGEEGRETQYF.

In this sample, this clonotype turned up many times. The rearrangement uses TRBV7-8 and TRBJ2-2, with 8 bases fitting TRBD2. The CDR3 has 17 amino acids. The germline CDR1 and CDR2 sequences are SGHVS and FQNEAQ. V was clipped by 1 base and J by 2 bases; unmatched bases: 6. The CDR3 DNA reads TGTGCCAGCAGCTTAGTGGCGGGAGGTCCTAACACCGGGGAGCTGTTTTTT. It codes for CASSLVAGGPNTGELFF. Looking up the rest from reference TRBV7-8 and TRBJ2-2 gives the full variable domain: GAGVSQSPRYKVAKRGQDVALRCDPISGHVSLFWYQQALGQGPEFLTYFQNEAQLDKSGLPSDRFFAERPEGSVSTLKIQRTQQEDSAVYLCASSLVAGGPNTGELFFGEGSRLTVL.

V gene TRBV20-1 combines with J gene TRBJ2-1; D gene unclear. Trimming removed 3 bases from V and 6 bases from J, with 6 bases in between. Germline assignment: CDR1 DFQATT and CDR2 SNEGSKA (reference sequence). This CDR3 comprises 11 residues. Here the CDR3 reads CSARTLNEQFF. CDR3 DNA sequence: TGCAGTGCTAGGACTCTCAATGAGCAGTTCTTC.

J is TRBJ1-2 and V is TRBV5-6; D is uncertain. Trimming left V 0 bases short and J 13 bases short, with 10 bases between. The CDR3 sequence is 11 residues long. Looked up from germline, CDR1 is SGHDT and CDR2 is YYEEEE. The CDR3 region is CASSLGPEGTF. The CDR3 bases are TGTGCCAGCAGCTTGGGACCAGAGGGCACCTTC.

This clonotype has at least ten counts. J is TRBJ2-1 and V is TRBV6-1; TRBD1 is a possible D gene (5 bases). The germline V gene has CDR1 MNHNS and CDR2 SASEGT. The CDR3 runs 15 residues. Trimming cost V 3 bases and J 7 bases, with 16 bases left between them. CDR3 bases: TGTGCCAGCAGTGATCAGGGCCTACCGCGGAATGAGCAGTTCTTC. It specifies CASSDQGLPRNEQFF.

The chain carries TRBV20-1 and TRBJ2-3; D is unresolved. The CDR3 loop spans 14 amino acids. Germline V lookup: CDR1 DFQATT, CDR2 SNEGSKA (reference sequence). Deletions cut 4 bases from V and 0 bases from J, with 11 bases between. The CDR3 loop reads CSATRSPSTDTQYF. The DNA for the CDR3 is TGCAGTGCTACTAGGTCGCCTAGCACAGATACGCAGTATTTT.

This clonotype was seen repeatedly, ten times or more. The rearrangement uses TRBV12-3 or TRBV12-4 and TRBJ1-2; 7 nucleotides line up with TRBD1. The V gene end was trimmed by 6 bases and the J gene end by 1 base; junction bases not matched to a gene: 5. The CDR3 has 14 residues. The CDR3 coding sequence is TGTGCCAGCAGGGTGACAGGGCTTAACTATGGCTACACCTTC. Translating it yields CASRVTGLNYGYTF.

This clonotype was observed at least ten times. This sequence joins TRBV3-1 and TRBJ2-5, with D perhaps matching TRBD1 (6 bases). This CDR3 region has 12 residues. CDR1 and CDR2 (germline): LGHDT, YNNKEL (reference sequence). Between the trimmed V and J ends, which lost 6 bases and 6 bases, there was a span of 11 bases. The CDR3 here is CASRQGRQTQYF. CDR3 DNA sequence: TGTGCCAGCAGACAGGGTCGGCAGACCCAGTACTTC.

This clonotype has a count of ten or more. This rearrangement joins TRBV5-1 to TRBJ2-5; TRBD2 aligns across 10 bases. The CDR3 has 19 residues. Per the germline V gene, CDR1 is SGHRS and CDR2 is YFSETQ. V was clipped by 2 bases and J by 5 bases; unmatched bases: 18. CDR3 region: CASSLGGTSASQRRETQYF. CDR3 in DNA: TGCGCCAGCAGCTTAGGCGGGACTAGCGCCTCCCAGCGAAGGGAGACCCAGTACTTC.

This clonotype was recorded at least ten times. The CDR3 nucleotides are TGCAGTGCTGGGACTAGCGGGAGGACTAGCACAGATACGCAGTATTTT. It translates to CSAGTSGRTSTDTQYF. J is TRBJ2-3 and V is TRBV20-1; 15 bases fit TRBD2. V lost 5 bases, J lost 0 bases, and 3 bases stayed unmatched. Germline V gene lookup returns CDR1 DFQATT and CDR2 SNEGSKA (reference sequence). The CDR3 has 16 amino acids.

This clonotype was found many times. The chain joins TRBV7-6 to TRBJ2-5; the D is unclear. Trimming shortened V by 2 bases and J by 2 bases, and 12 bases separated the two germline ends. This CDR3 is 15 amino acids long. The V gene's germline CDR1 is SGHVS and CDR2 FNYEAQ. Here the CDR3 reads CASSLFWAEQETQYF. In DNA, the CDR3 is TGTGCCAGCAGCTTATTTTGGGCAGAACAAGAGACCCAGTACTTC.

Ten or more counts support this clonotype. This sequence joins TRBV6-1 and TRBJ2-4; weak D call: TRBD1 (5 bases). The CDR3 runs to 16 residues. Trimming left V 2 bases short and J 6 bases short, with 17 bases between. Germline V gives CDR1 MNHNS, CDR2 SASEGT. CDR3 amino acids: CASSERTSGPLNIQYF. CDR3 nucleotide sequence: TGTGCCAGCAGTGAACGGACCTCAGGGCCCTTAAACATTCAGTACTTC.

This clonotype appeared many times. The CDR3 here is CASSLDLSETEAFF. The CDR3 DNA follows: TGTGCCAGCAGCTTAGATCTAAGTGAAACTGAAGCTTTCTTT. The V and J genes are TRBV11-3 and TRBJ1-1; D not resolved. Germline V gene data show CDR1 as SGHNT and CDR2 as YENEEA. This CDR3 contains 14 residues. V lost 0 bases to trimming and J lost 5 bases, with 10 bases between them.

This clonotype was observed a handful of times. V usage is TRBV9 and J usage is TRBJ1-1; a weak D match, TRBD1 (6 bases). This CDR3 has 12 amino acids. The V gene's germline CDR1 is SGDLS and CDR2 YYNGEE. The ends were cut back, 5 bases at V and 6 bases at J, with 11 bases in the middle. This chain's CDR3 is CASSAGGPEAFF. DNA for the CDR3: TGTGCCAGCAGTGCCGGGGGGCCTGAAGCTTTCTTT.

This clonotype was seen at least ten times. This chain uses TRBV2 with TRBJ1-1; D unclear. The CDR3 sequence is 12 residues long. V lost 2 bases and J 7 bases, leaving 8 bases between the germline ends. Germline CDR1 reads SNHLY; CDR2 reads FYNNEI. CDR3 bases: TGTGCCAGCAGTGAATTGATGCGTGAAGCTTTCTTT. Translation: CASSELMREAFF.

This clonotype was counted at least ten times. This chain joins TRBV7-2 and TRBJ2-5; 16 bases agree with TRBD2. The CDR3 totals 17 residues. Germline V gene sequence: CDR1 SGHTA, CDR2 FQGNSA. Unmatched junction bases numbered 6, after V lost 4 bases and J lost 4 bases. The CDR3 region is CASSWGLAGGPGETQYF. The DNA for the CDR3 is TGTGCCAGCAGCTGGGGACTAGCGGGAGGGCCGGGAGAGACCCAGTACTTC. The whole variable domain, filled in from reference TRBV7-2 and TRBJ2-5, reads GAGVSQSPSNKVTEKGKDVELRCDPISGHTALYWYRQSLGQGLEFLIYFQGNSAPDKSGLPSDRFSAERTGGSVSTLTIQRTQQEDSAVYLCASSWGLAGGPGETQYFGPGTRLLVL.

This chain joins TRBV6-5 and TRBJ2-2; D ambiguous. The V end was cut by 2 bases, the J end by 0 bases, with 4 bases between. The CDR3 runs to 14 residues. Per germline, CDR1 MNHEY and CDR2 SVGAGI. The CDR3 nucleotides are TGTGCCAGCAGTTACAGGACGAACACCGGGGAGCTGTTTTTT. The encoded protein is CASSYRTNTGELFF.

This clonotype was detected ten times or more. The chain joins TRBV11-1 to TRBJ1-2; a possible D gene is TRBD1 (6 bases). Germline V gives CDR1 SGHAT, CDR2 FQDESV (reference sequence). V lost 3 bases and J lost 8, with 13 bases in between. The CDR3 has 13 amino acids. For the CDR3, the DNA is TGTGCCAGCAGCTTGGTACAGGGTTTCGGCTACACCTTC. Amino acids: CASSLVQGFGYTF. The full variable domain, with the rest looked up from reference TRBV11-1 and TRBJ1-2, is EAEVAQSPRYKITEKSQAVAFWCDPISGHATLYWYRQILGQGPELLVQFQDESVVDDSQLPKDRFSAERLKGVDSTLKIQPAELGDSAMYLCASSLVQGFGYTFGSGTRLTVV.

In its sample, this clonotype was seen many times. The chain combines TRBV10-3 with TRBJ2-7; D gene unclear. V was pared by 2 bases and J by 2 bases, with 10 bases between. The CDR3 contains 14 residues. Germline V lookup: CDR1 ENHRY, CDR2 SYGVKD. This chain's CDR3 is CAISEPGSAYEQYF. In DNA form, the CDR3 reads TGTGCCATCAGTGAGCCGGGCTCGGCCTACGAGCAGTACTTC.

At least ten counts were recorded for this clonotype. The V call is TRBV5-1, the J call TRBJ2-1; D is possibly TRBD1 or TRBD2 (6 bases each). V lost 4 bases, J lost 4 bases, and 30 bases lay in between. Germline V gene data show CDR1 as SGHRS and CDR2 as YFSETQ. The CDR3 is 20 amino acids. The CDR3 sequence is CASSATGTSGAIRSYNEQFF. The CDR3 nucleotides read TGCGCCAGCAGCGCAACCGGGACTTCGGGGGCAATTCGCTCGTACAATGAGCAGTTCTTC.

This clonotype was observed at least ten times. The rearrangement uses TRBV18 and TRBJ2-1; 10 bases are a match to TRBD1. Germline trimming cut 0 bases from V and 9 bases from J; bases unmatched to any gene: 5. Germline V gene data show CDR1 as KGHSH and CDR2 as LQKENI. There are 15 residues in the CDR3. CDR3 nucleotide sequence: TGTGCCAGCTCACCACCGGGACAGGGGTTCAGTGAGCAGTTCTTC. Amino acids: CASSPPGQGFSEQFF.

This clonotype has a count of ten or more. The gene calls are TRBV27 and TRBJ1-2; 7 bases line up with TRBD1. The trim removed 6 bases at V and 3 bases at J, leaving 13 bases unmatched. Germline-derived CDR1 and CDR2 are MNHEY and SMNVEV (reference sequence). This CDR3 has 16 amino acids. CDR3 DNA: TGTGCCAGCAGCCTAACTTGGGGGGGGACAGACTATGGCTACACCTTC. Translating it yields CASSLTWGGTDYGYTF.

This clonotype was recorded many times. V gene TRBV14 combines with J gene TRBJ1-4; TRBD1 matches 9 bases. Unmatched junction bases numbered 12, after V lost 2 bases and J lost 8 bases. This CDR3 is 17 amino acids long. CDR1 is SGHDN and CDR2 is FVKESK in the germline V gene. CDR3 amino acids: CASSQLRTGTGLEKLFF. The CDR3 DNA sequence: TGTGCCAGCAGCCAACTTAGGACCGGGACAGGGCTAGAAAAACTGTTTTTT.

On this clonotype: This may arise from a read error, as a much more abundant clone is one base away. CDR3 bases: TGCAGTGCAACCCTAGCGGGAGGGCCGTACGAGCACTACTTC. It codes for CSATLAGGPYEHYF. The chain uses TRBV20-1 and TRBJ2-7; 12 bases match TRBD2. The CDR3 contains 14 residues. The germline V gene encodes CDR1 DFQATT and CDR2 SNEGSKA (reference sequence).

This clonotype occurred many times. The rearrangement uses TRBV20-1 and TRBJ2-1; D possibly corresponds to TRBD1 (6 bases). The CDR3 is 12 amino acids. Trimming pared 6 bases from V and 9 bases from J, leaving 15 bases between. Germline CDR1 and CDR2: DFQATT and SNEGSKA (reference sequence). CDR3 sequence reads: CSANPTGGEQFF. In DNA form, the CDR3 reads TGCAGTGCCAACCCGACAGGCGGTGAGCAGTTCTTC.

As regards this clonotype: One end of the junction varies from germline; a read error may be responsible. The genes are TRBV11-1 and TRBJ2-2; D is perhaps TRBD1 or TRBD2 (5 bases each). This CDR3 is 15 amino acids long. Per the germline V gene, CDR1 is SGHAT and CDR2 is FQDESV (reference sequence). The CDR3 region has the DNA TGTGCCAGCAGTGCCCCACCCCCGGACACCGGGGAGCCGTTTTTT. Its translation: CASSAPPPDTGEPFF.